The sample holds one count of the clone carrying this T cell receptor (beta chain). Antigen: not known. The sample originates from a study of cytomegalovirus exposure and HLA in healthy donors. Study in general: Tens of millions of unique TCRs from HLA-typed donors made up an early data release.

Findings of the study overall: The classifier, whose performance was assessed in both the original and validation cohorts, reportedly diagnosed cytomegalovirus status with high specificity and sensitivity. TCR beta chains associated with HLA were, in a later analysis, more clonally expanded than equally common others. Some TCR beta chains (around 160 of them) were listed as cytomegalovirus-associated.

60 Vbeta and 13 Jbeta primers were used in PCR. Sequenced by immunoSEQ multiplex PCR; TCRdb stores in-frame clones only, minus some. This sample has nearly 110,000 clones, with 77% found just once. The source of this sequence is a male donor in good health and CMV-seronegative. Sequenced input: PBMCs.

As DNA, the CDR3 is TGTGCCTGGAGTGCCCAACAACAAGCTTTCTTT. Its protein is CAWSAQQQAFF. The gene calls are TRBV30 and TRBJ1-1; D unresolved. Per the germline V gene, CDR1 is GTSNPN and CDR2 is SVGIG (reference sequence). This CDR3 spans 11 amino acids. Deletions cut 1 base from V and 9 bases from J, with 9 bases between.